In its sample, the clone carrying this T cell receptor beta chain was seen a few times. These data are taken from a study of cytomegalovirus exposure and HLA in healthy donors. V was clipped by 5 bases and J by 3 bases, with 17 bases between them. The CDR3 spans 16 residues. Germline V gene sequence: CDR1 MNHNY, CDR2 SVGAGI (reference sequence). Both 60 Vbeta primers and 13 Jbeta primers went into the PCR. TCRdb's copy holds only in-frame clones and misses some; the assay was immunoSEQ multiplex PCR. The sample has fewer than 150,000 clones, 77% seen once. Sequencing input: PBMCs. The chain employs TRBV6-6 and TRBJ1-3; D gene ambiguous. The TCR sequence derives from a woman aged 45-65 years in good health and CMV-seronegative. The CDR3 protein is CASSRSDTTSGNTIYF. The CDR3 bases are TGTGCCAGCAGTCGCTCAGACACAACGAGTGGAAACACCATATATTTT.